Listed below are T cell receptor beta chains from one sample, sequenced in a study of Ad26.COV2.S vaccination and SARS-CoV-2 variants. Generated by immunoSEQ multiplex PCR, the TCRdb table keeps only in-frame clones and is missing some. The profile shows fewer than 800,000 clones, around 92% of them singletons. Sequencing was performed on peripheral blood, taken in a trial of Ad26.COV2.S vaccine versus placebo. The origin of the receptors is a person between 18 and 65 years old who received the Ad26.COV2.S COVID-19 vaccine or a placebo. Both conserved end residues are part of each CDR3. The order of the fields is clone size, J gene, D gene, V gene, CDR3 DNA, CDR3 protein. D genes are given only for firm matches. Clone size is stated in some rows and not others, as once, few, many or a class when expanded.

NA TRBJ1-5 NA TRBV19 TGTGCCAGTAGTATCCGGGGGGGATTGGAGCCCCAGCATTTT CASSIRGGLEPQHF
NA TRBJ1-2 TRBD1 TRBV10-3 TGTGCCATCGGCCGACAGGGGGTAGGAGGCTACACCTTC CAIGRQGVGGYTF
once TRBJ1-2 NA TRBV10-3 TGTGCCATCACGGGAGACAGGAACTATGGCTACACCTTC CAITGDRNYGYTF
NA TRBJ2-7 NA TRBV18 TGTGCCAGCTCACCAGGGGGCGGGACCTACGAGCAGTACTTC CASSPGGGTYEQYF
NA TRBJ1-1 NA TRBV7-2 TGTGCCAGCAGCTTAAGTCCCGGGGTGGGAGAAGCTTTCTTT CASSLSPGVGEAFF
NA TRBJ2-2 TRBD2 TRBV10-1 TGCGCCAGCAGTGAGTCCGGACTAGGTCCAACCTCGAACACCGGGGAGCTGTTTTTT CASSESGLGPTSNTGELFF
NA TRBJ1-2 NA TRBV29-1 TGCAGCGTTTGGACAGAAAAAGGCTATGGCTACACCTTC CSVWTEKGYGYTF
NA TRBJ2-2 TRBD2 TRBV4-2 TGTGCCAGCAGCCAGCGCGGGGGGGGCGACACCGGGGAGCTGTTTTTT CASSQRGGGDTGELFF
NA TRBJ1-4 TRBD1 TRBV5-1 TGCGCCAGCAGCTCTCTTCCGGGACAGCCTAATGAAAAACTGTTTTTT CASSSLPGQPNEKLFF
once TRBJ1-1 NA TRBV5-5 TGTGCCAGCAGCCTGGGCGGGGGTATTGAAGCTTTCTTT CASSLGGGIEAFF
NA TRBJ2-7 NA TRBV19 TGTGCCAGTAGTATTACCGGACAGCGCGGGCAGTACTTC CASSITGQRGQYF
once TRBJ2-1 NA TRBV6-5 TGTGCCAGCACTGCCCGGAACAACAATGAGCAGTTCTTC CASTARNNNEQFF
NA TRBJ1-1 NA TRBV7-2 TGTGCCAGCAGCTTAAGGGCCCCCATGGAAGCTTTCTTT CASSLRAPMEAFF
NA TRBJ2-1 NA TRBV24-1 TGTGCCACCGCCTCTGGCAGCTCCTACAATGAGCAGTTCTTC CATASGSSYNEQFF
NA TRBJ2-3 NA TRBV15 TGTGCCACCAGCAGAGAAACAGGTGGGGATACGCAGTATTTT CATSRETGGDTQYF
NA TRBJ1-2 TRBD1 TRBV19 TGTGCCAGTAGGGGCTGGGACAGCCATGGCTACACCTTC CASRGWDSHGYTF
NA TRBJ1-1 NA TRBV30 TGTGCCTGGAGTGTACTAAGGACAGTGAACACTGAAGCTTTCTTT CAWSVLRTVNTEAFF
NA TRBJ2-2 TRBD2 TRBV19 TGTGCCAGTAGTCCCCTAGCGGGGGGTAACACCGGGGAGCTGTTTTTT CASSPLAGGNTGELFF
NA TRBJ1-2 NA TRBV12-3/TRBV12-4 TGTGCCAGCAGTAAACAGGTTACGCGGGGCTACACCTTC CASSKQVTRGYTF
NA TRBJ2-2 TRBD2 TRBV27 TGTGCCAGCAGTTCCACTAGCGGCCCGGGGCTGTTTTTT CASSSTSGPGLFF
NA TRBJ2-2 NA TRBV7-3 TGTGCCAGCAGCCCCGGACAAACGAACACCGGGGAGCTGTTTTTT CASSPGQTNTGELFF
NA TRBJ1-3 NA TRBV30 TGTGCCCTCGACCTAAGTGGAAACACCATATATTTT CALDLSGNTIYF
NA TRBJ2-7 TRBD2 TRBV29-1 TGCAGCGTTGGGAGCGGGAGAGCCTACGAGCAGTACTTC CSVGSGRAYEQYF
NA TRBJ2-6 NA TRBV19 TGTGCCAGTAGCCCTACAGGGGCCAACGTCCTGACTTTC CASSPTGANVLTF
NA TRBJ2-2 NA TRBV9 TGTGCCAGCAGCGTAGCTATTGGACGGAACACCGGGGAGCTGTTTTTT CASSVAIGRNTGELFF
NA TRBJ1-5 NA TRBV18 TGTGCCAGCTCACCGACACCCTCGGAGGGCAATCAGCCCCAGCATTTT CASSPTPSEGNQPQHF
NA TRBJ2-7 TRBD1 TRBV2 TGTGCCAGCAGGGCGACAGGGGGAGGGTACGAGCAGTACTTC CASRATGGGYEQYF
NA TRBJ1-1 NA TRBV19 TGTGCCAGTAGTATAAGCGCAACCCCGAACACTGAAGCTTTCTTT CASSISATPNTEAFF
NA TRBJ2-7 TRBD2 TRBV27 TGTGCCAGCAGTTTATGGGGCGGGGGGAGCTCCTACGAGCAGTACTTC CASSLWGGGSSYEQYF
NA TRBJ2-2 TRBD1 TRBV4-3 TGCGCCAGCAGCCAGAGGACAGGGGGCGCCGACACCGGGGAGCTGTTTTTT CASSQRTGGADTGELFF
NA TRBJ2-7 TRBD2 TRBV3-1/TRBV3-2 TGTGCCAGCAAAAATAGCGGGGACTCCTACGAGCAGTACTTC CASKNSGDSYEQYF
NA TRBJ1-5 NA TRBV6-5 TGTGCCAGCAGTTACTCTTGGCGAGATCAGCCCCAGCATTTT CASSYSWRDQPQHF
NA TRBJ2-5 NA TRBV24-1 TGTGCCACCAGTGATGCCGCGACTACCCAAGAGACCCAGTACTTC CATSDAATTQETQYF
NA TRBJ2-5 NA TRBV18 TGTGCCAGCACTCAAGAGCGGACCCAGTACTTC CASTQERTQYF
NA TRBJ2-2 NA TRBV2 TGTGCCAGTTTAGGAAACGGGGGAAGCGGGGAGCTGTTTTTT CASLGNGGSGELFF
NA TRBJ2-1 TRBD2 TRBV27 TGTGCCAGCAGGACTAGCGCTGAGCAGTTCTTC CASRTSAEQFF